A single T cell receptor (beta chain) is shown here with its context. As yet, its antigen is unknown. The CDR3 runs 14 residues. The germline gives CDR1 WSHSY, CDR2 SAAADI. V dropped 6 bases and J dropped 3 bases, with 12 bases sitting between them. The data stem from a study of cytomegalovirus exposure and HLA in healthy donors. Findings of the study overall: An ancestry cluster, one associated with Asian ancestry, reportedly showed fewer N-insertions than the roughly 670-donor mean in a later analysis.

Use of 60 Vbeta and 13 Jbeta primers characterized the PCR. Measured with immunoSEQ multiplex PCR; TCRdb has only the in-frame clones, and not every one. This sample has 100,000 to 150,000 clones, with approximately 78% found just once. The V call is TRBV10-2, the J call TRBJ1-5; TRBD1 is a possible D gene (5 bases). Material for sequencing was PBMCs. This TCR came from a woman between 25 and 40 years old in good health and CMV-seronegative. This CDR3 reads CASRVQGDNQPQHF. The CDR3 DNA is TGCGCCAGCAGAGTCCAGGGCGACAATCAGCCCCAGCATTTT.